These 6 T cell receptor beta chains were all obtained from the same sample, sequenced in a study of blood T cells in healthy people across ages. Through a sample-barcoded 5' primer and a J-beta primer mix, a second PCR was run for 7 to 11 cycles. TCRdb re-analysed the 5' RACE reads in MiXCR, keeping a single row per CDR3 protein. This sample has roughly 1.5 million distinct CDR3 sequences, with approximately 43% found just once. Material for sequencing was blood. The receptors here all came from a woman between 18 and 29 years old in good health.

The gene calls are TRBV4-2 and TRBJ2-3; D possibly matches TRBD1 or TRBD2 (5 bases each). V was pared by 6 bases and J by 7 bases, with 23 bases between. CDR1 is LGHNA and CDR2 is YNFKEQ in the germline V gene. CDR3 length: 16 residues. The CDR3 sequence: CASSQGDIVGNHTQYF. In DNA form, the CDR3 reads TGTGCCAGCAGTCAGGGAGATATCGTAGGGAACCATACGCAGTATTTT.

The V and J genes are TRBV12-3 or TRBV12-4 and TRBJ2-3, with a possible D match to TRBD2 (5 bases). V was cut by 5 bases and J by 2 bases, with 20 bases left in between. The CDR3 has 17 amino acids. In DNA form, the CDR3 reads TGTGCCAGCAGTACCACGAGTACTGGGGAGCACACAGATACGCAGTATTTT. Translating gives CASSTTSTGEHTDTQYF.

CDR3 amino acids: CASSFSRGPEDTQYF. For the CDR3, the DNA is TGTGCCAGCAGTTTCAGTCGGGGGCCCGAAGATACGCAGTATTTT. The chain combines TRBV12-3 or TRBV12-4 with TRBJ2-3; perhaps D is TRBD1 or TRBD2 (6 bases each). This CDR3 comprises 15 residues. Deletions cut 3 bases from V and 5 bases from J, with 15 bases between.

This rearrangement joins TRBV15 to TRBJ1-2; D might be TRBD1 (6 bases). Germline V lookup: CDR1 LNHNV, CDR2 YYDKDF (reference sequence). The CDR3 is 13 residues long. V was clipped by 6 bases and J by 3 bases, with 11 bases between them. CDR3 in amino acids: CATRQAGDYGYTF. CDR3 sequence (DNA): TGTGCCACCAGGCAGGCAGGGGACTATGGCTACACCTTC. The full variable domain, in which reference TRBV15 and TRBJ1-2 provide the parts outside the CDR3, is DAMVIQNPRYQVTQFGKPVTLSCSQTLNHNVMYWYQQKSSQAPKLLFHYYDKDFNNEADTPDNFQSRRPNTSFCFLDIRSPGLGDTAMYLCATRQAGDYGYTFGSGTRLTVV.

This clonotype was recorded once. A clone one base away is much larger, so this may be a read error. This chain links TRBV7-8 with TRBJ2-1, with TRBD2 as a possible D gene (6 bases). Per the germline V gene, CDR1 is SGHVS and CDR2 is FQNEAQ. The CDR3 totals 17 residues. The chain's CDR3 is CACSFFAGPSSYNEQFF. The CDR3 DNA reads TGTGCCTGCAGCTTCTTTGCGGGGCCGAGCTCCTACAATGAGCAGTTCTTC.

J is TRBJ2-1 and V is TRBV7-6; D gene uncertain. CDR3 length equals 14 residues. Trimming left V 5 bases short and J 10 bases short, with 18 bases between. CDR1 SGHVS and CDR2 FNYEAQ come from the germline V gene. This CDR3 reads CASSALKSTVEQFF. In DNA form, the CDR3 reads TGTGCCAGCAGCGCATTAAAGTCAACGGTCGAGCAGTTCTTC.